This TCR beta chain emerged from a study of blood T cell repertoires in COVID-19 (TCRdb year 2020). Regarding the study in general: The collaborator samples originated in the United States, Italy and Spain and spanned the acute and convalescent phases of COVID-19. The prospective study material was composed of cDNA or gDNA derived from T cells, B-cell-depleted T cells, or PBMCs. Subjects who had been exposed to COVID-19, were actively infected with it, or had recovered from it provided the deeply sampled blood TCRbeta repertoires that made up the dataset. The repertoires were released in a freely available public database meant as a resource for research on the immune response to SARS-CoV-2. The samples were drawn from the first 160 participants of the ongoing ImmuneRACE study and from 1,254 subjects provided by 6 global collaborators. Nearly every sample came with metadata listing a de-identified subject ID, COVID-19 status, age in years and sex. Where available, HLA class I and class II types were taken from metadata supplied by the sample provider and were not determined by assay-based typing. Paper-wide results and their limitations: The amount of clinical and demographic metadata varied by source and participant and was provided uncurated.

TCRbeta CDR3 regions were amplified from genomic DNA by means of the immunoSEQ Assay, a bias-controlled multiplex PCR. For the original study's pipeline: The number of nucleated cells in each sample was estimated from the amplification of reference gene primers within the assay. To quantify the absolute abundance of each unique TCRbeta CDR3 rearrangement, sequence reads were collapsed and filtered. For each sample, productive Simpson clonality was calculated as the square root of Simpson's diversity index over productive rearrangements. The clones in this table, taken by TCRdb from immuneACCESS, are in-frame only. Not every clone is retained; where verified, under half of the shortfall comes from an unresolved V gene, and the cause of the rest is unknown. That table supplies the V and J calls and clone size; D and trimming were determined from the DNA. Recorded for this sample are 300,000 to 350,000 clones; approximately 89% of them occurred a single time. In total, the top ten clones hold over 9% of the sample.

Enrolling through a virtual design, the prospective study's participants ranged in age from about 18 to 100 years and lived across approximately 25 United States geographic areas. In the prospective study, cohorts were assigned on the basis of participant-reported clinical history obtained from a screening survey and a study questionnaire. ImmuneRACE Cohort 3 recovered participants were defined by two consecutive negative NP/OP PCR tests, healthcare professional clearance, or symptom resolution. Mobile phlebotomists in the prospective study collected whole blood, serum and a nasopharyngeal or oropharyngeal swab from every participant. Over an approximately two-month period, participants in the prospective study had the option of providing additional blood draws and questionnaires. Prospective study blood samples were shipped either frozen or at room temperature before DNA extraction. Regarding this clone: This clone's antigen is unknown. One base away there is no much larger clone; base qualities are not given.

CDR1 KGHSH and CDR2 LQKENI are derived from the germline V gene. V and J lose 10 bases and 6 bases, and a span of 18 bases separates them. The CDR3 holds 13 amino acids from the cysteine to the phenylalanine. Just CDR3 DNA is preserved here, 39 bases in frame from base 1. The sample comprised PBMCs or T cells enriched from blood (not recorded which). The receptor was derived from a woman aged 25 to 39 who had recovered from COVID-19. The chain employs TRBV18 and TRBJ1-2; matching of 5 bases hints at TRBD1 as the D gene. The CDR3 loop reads CATSGGVQDGYTF. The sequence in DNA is TGTGCCACTTCGGGAGGGGTACAAGATGGCTACACCTTC.